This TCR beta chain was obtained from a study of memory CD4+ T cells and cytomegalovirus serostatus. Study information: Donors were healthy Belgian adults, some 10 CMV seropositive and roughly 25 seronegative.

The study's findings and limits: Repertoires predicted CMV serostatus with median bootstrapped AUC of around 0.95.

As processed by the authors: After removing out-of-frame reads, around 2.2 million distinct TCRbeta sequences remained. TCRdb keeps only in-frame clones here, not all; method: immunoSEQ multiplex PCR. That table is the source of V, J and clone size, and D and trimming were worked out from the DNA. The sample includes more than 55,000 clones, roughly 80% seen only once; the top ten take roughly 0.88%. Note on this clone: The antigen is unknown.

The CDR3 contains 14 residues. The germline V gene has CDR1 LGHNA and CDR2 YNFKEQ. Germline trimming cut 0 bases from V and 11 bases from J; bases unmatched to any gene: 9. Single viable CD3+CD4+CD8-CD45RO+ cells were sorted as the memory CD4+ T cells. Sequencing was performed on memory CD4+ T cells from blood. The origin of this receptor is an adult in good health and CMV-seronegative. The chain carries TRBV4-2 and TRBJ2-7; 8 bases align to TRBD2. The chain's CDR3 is CASSQDSTSAWEYF. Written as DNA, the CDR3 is TGTGCCAGCAGCCAAGATTCGACTAGCGCCTGGGAGTACTTC.